This T cell receptor beta chain was sequenced in a study of radiotherapy plus CTLA-4 blockade in lung cancer. Study-wide points: According to reports, early shifts in blood T cell clones, alongside interferon-beta, forecast response most accurately.

V shed 6 bases, J shed 4 bases, and the junction held 8 bases outside the gene matches. This CDR3 has 14 amino acids. The germline gives CDR1 LNHDA, CDR2 SQIVND (reference sequence). Of note for this clone: Antigen specificity is unknown.

This table comes from immunoSEQ multiplex PCR, and its TCRdb copy is limited to in-frame clones, with some not included. The sample lists some 37,000 clones, 70% to 75% seen once, with approximately 8.9% in the top ten. The chain carries TRBV19 and TRBJ2-7, with 8 positions matching TRBD1. The source is a human donor with non-small cell lung cancer who had stable disease on radiotherapy plus ipilimumab. The sample consisted of peripheral blood, taken from a patient treated with radiotherapy plus ipilimumab. CDR3 sequence reads: CASSPGQVTYEQYF. In nucleotides, the CDR3 is TGTGCCAGTAGCCCGGGACAGGTGACTTACGAGCAGTACTTC.